This T cell receptor beta chain was retrieved from a study of response to subunit inactivated influenza vaccine. The study's findings and limits: The authors offered the suggestion that each seasonal influenza vaccination recruits few new T cells.

The CDR3 runs to 13 residues. J gave up 7 bases and V 5 bases, and 4 bases lay outside the gene matches. The germline CDR1 and CDR2 sequences are DFQATT and SNEGSKA (reference sequence). TCRdb reprocessed the RT-PCR reads with MiXCR, giving one entry per CDR3 protein. The table records around 580,000 distinct CDR3 sequences, around 15% of them present only once. This clonotype came up a few times. Its target is not known. This TCR came from a man aged 50-60 years who received an inactivated influenza vaccine. This sequence joins TRBV20-1 and TRBJ1-6, with 8 bases lining up with TRBD1. Sequencing was performed on PBMCs from blood, taken about 11 days after vaccination. For the CDR3, the DNA is TGCAGTGCTGATGACAGGGGAAATTCACCCCTCCACTTT. Translation: CSADDRGNSPLHF.